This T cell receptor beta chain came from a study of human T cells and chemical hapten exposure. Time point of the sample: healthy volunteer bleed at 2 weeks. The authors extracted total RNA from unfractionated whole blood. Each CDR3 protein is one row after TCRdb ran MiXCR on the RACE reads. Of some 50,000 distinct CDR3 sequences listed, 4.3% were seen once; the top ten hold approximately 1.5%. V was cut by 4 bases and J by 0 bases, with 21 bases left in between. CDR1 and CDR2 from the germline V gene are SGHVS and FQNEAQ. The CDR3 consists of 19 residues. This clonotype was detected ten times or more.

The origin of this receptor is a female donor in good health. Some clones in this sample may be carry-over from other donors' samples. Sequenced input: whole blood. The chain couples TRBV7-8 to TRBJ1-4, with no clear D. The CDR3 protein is CASSSQPVLWGATNEKLFF. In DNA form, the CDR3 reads TGTGCCAGCAGCTCACAACCGGTTCTCTGGGGAGCAACTAATGAAAAACTGTTTTTT.